A selection of T cell receptor beta chains follows, all from one sample in a study of early T cells in non-severe SARS-CoV-2 infection. In TCRdb, the 5' RACE reads were re-called with MiXCR into one record per CDR3 protein. This table holds approximately 97,000 distinct CDR3 sequences, 8% to 13% found once. This specimen consisted of whole blood, obtained at baseline. The receptors were gathered from an adult who was a healthcare worker with PCR-confirmed SARS-CoV-2 infection or an uninfected control (not recorded which). CDR3s include the opening cysteine and the closing phenylalanine or tryptophan. The order of the fields is J gene, clone size, V gene, D gene, CDR3 protein, CDR3 DNA. D genes are given only for firm matches. Part of the rows lack a size; the others show once, few, many or a class for expanded clones.

TRBJ1-2 NA TRBV3-2 NA CASSHPGQGGDGYTF TGTGCCAGCAGCCACCCGGGCCAGGGAGGGGATGGCTACACCTTC
TRBJ2-1 NA TRBV5-6 NA CASSLDYYSYNEQFF TGTGCCAGCAGCCTGGACTATTACTCCTACAATGAGCAGTTCTTC
TRBJ1-1 many TRBV2 NA CASSEPEDPGWPEAFF TGTGCCAGCAGTGAACCAGAAGACCCAGGGTGGCCTGAAGCTTTCTTT
TRBJ2-1 NA TRBV5-1 TRBD1 CASSQGQGPYNEQFF TGCGCCAGCAGCCAAGGACAGGGGCCCTACAATGAGCAGTTCTTC
TRBJ2-1 few TRBV13 TRBD2 CASSLGTSEIRNEQFF TGTGCCAGCAGCTTAGGGACTAGCGAAATCCGGAATGAGCAGTTCTTC
TRBJ1-1 many TRBV7-9 TRBD1 CASSSGTGGRMETEAFF TGTGCCAGCAGCTCCGGGACAGGGGGCAGAATGGAAACTGAAGCTTTCTTT
TRBJ2-2 few TRBV24-1 NA CATRPFTTGELFF TGTGCCACCAGGCCCTTCACCACCGGGGAGCTGTTTTTT
TRBJ2-1 NA TRBV4-1 TRBD2 CASSQDILAGDNEQFF TGCGCCAGCAGCCAAGATATCCTAGCGGGGGACAATGAGCAGTTCTTC
TRBJ1-1 NA TRBV3-1 NA CASSHPGRLNTEAFF TGTGCCAGCAGCCATCCGGGACGGCTAAACACTGAAGCTTTCTTT
TRBJ1-6 few TRBV11-2 NA CASRPPGSRDSPLHF TGTGCCAGTCGCCCTCCCGGCTCCCGTGATTCACCCCTCCACTTT
TRBJ2-7 few TRBV18 NA CASTTGRGSYEQYF TGTGCCAGCACTACCGGGCGGGGATCCTACGAGCAGTACTTC
TRBJ2-1 NA TRBV7-9 NA CASSLQTAGKQFF TGTGCCAGCAGCTTACAAACGGCAGGGAAACAGTTCTTC
TRBJ2-5 few TRBV6-5 TRBD2 CASSRTSGSQETQYF TGTGCCAGCAGTCGGACTAGCGGAAGCCAAGAGACCCAGTACTTC
TRBJ2-7 few TRBV3-1 NA CASSARHLEGAYEQYF TGTGCCAGCAGTGCAAGACACCTTGAGGGGGCCTACGAGCAGTACTTC
TRBJ2-3 NA TRBV3-1 TRBD2 CASSQGLAGNTQYF TGTGCCAGCAGCCAAGGGCTAGCGGGTAATACGCAGTATTTT
TRBJ2-1 few TRBV2 NA CASSQGLDEQFF TGTGCCAGCAGCCAGGGTTTGGATGAGCAGTTCTTC
TRBJ2-6 few TRBV5-1 TRBD1 CASSTTWTGDSGWANVLTF TGCGCCAGCAGCACGACCTGGACAGGGGACTCTGGGTGGGCCAACGTCCTGACTTTC
TRBJ2-1 NA TRBV9 TRBD2 CASSVVGLADEQFF TGTGCCAGCAGCGTAGTAGGACTAGCCGATGAGCAGTTCTTC
TRBJ2-7 NA TRBV24-1 NA CATSDHRAGYEQYF TGTGCCACCAGTGACCACAGGGCAGGCTACGAGCAGTACTTC
TRBJ1-2 many TRBV10-3 NA CAISEGPERGYTF TGTGCCATCAGTGAAGGACCCGAGAGGGGCTACACCTTC
TRBJ2-7 few TRBV20-1 NA CSARPGTSSYEQYF TGCAGTGCTCGGCCCGGGACATCCAGCTACGAGCAGTACTTC
TRBJ2-6 NA TRBV5-4 TRBD1 CASSVGTGPSGAYVLTF TGTGCCAGCAGCGTCGGGACAGGACCATCTGGGGCCTACGTCCTGACTTTC
TRBJ2-3 few TRBV5-1 TRBD2 CATQRGDRTSGGTDTQYF TGCGCCACCCAACGCGGAGACCGGACTAGCGGGGGCACAGATACGCAGTATTTT
TRBJ2-3 NA TRBV5-1 NA CASSFLGGDTQYF TGCGCCAGCAGCTTCCTAGGTGGAGATACGCAGTATTTT
TRBJ2-1 many TRBV20-1 TRBD2 CSARDLLAGVHYNEQFF TGCAGTGCTAGAGATCTCCTAGCGGGTGTGCATTACAATGAGCAGTTCTTC
TRBJ2-7 many TRBV4-2 NA CASSPGGQGEQYF TGTGCCAGCAGCCCGGGGGGCCAAGGCGAGCAGTACTTC
TRBJ2-2 few TRBV10-2 NA CASREASNTGELFF TGCGCCAGCAGGGAAGCTTCGAACACCGGGGAGCTGTTTTTT
TRBJ2-1 NA TRBV13 NA CASRWIGNEQFF TGTGCCAGCAGATGGATAGGCAATGAGCAGTTCTTC